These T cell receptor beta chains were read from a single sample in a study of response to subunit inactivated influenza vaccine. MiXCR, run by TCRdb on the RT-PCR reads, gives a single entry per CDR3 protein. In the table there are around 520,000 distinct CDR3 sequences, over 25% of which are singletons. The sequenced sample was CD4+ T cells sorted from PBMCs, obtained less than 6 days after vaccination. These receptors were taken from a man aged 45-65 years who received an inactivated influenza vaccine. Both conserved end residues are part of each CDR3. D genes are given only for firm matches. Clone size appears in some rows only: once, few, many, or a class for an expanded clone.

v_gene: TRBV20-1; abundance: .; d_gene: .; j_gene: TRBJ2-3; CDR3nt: TGCAGTGCTTTACAGGGATTCACAGATACGCAGTATTTT; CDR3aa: CSALQGFTDTQYF
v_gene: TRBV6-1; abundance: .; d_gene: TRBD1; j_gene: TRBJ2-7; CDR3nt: TGTGCCAGCAGCCATACAGGGGGCAAGTCCTACGAGCAGTACTTC; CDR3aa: CASSHTGGKSYEQYF
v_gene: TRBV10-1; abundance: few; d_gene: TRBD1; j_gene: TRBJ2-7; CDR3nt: TGCGCCAGCAGTGATACCGGGACAGGGGGGACCGAGCAGTACTTC; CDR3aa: CASSDTGTGGTEQYF
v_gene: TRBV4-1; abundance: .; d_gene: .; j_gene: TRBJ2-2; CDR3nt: TGCGCCAGCAGCCGGGCACCACAATCCAGGGAGCTGTTTTTT; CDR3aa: CASSRAPQSRELFF
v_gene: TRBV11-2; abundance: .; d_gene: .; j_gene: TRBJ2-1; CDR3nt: TGTGCCAGCAGCTTAGTCCATTCGATAGCGGCCTCCTACAATGAGCAGTTCTTC; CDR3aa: CASSLVHSIAASYNEQFF
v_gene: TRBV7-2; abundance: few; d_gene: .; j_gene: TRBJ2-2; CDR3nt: TGTGCCAGCAGCTATGGGGTCGCGAACACCGGGGAGCTGTTTTTT; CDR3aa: CASSYGVANTGELFF
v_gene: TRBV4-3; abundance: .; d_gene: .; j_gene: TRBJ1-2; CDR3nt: TGCGCCAGCAGCTACCAGGGTTCTCCCTATGGCTACACCTTC; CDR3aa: CASSYQGSPYGYTF
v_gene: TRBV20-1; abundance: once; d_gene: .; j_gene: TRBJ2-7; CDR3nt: TGCAGTGCTCATCTAGCGGAGGGGGTCTCCGAGCAGTACTTC; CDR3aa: CSAHLAEGVSEQYF
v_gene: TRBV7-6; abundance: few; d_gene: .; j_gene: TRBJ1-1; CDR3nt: TGTGCCAGCAGCTCCAGGGTGGCAGGGAAGTCTTTCTTT; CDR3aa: CASSSRVAGKSFF
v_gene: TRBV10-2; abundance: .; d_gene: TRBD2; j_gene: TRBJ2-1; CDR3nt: TGCGCCAGCAGTCGTAGCGGGAGGGGTAACAATGAGCAGTTCTTC; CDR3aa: CASSRSGRGNNEQFF
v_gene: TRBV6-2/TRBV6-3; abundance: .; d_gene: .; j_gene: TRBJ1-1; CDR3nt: TGTGCCAGCAGTCAGGCAACTGAAGCTTTCTTT; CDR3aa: CASSQATEAFF
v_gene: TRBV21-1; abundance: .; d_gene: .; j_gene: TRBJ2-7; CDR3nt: TGTGCCAGCAGCAAAGCGCTCGCTATCCACTCCTACGAGCAGTACTTC; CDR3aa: CASSKALAIHSYEQYF
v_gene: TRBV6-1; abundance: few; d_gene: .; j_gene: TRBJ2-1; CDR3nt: TGTGCCAGCAGACCGACCGGGATGCGTTACAATGAGCAGTTCTTC; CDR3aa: CASRPTGMRYNEQFF
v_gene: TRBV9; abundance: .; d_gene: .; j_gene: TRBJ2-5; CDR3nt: TGTGCCAGCAGCGTCCTACAGGGCTACCAAGAGACCCAGTACTTC; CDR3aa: CASSVLQGYQETQYF
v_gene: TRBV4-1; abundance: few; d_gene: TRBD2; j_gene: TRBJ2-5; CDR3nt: TGCGCCAGCAGCCAAGGGACTAGAATCGAGACCCAGTACTTC; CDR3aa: CASSQGTRIETQYF
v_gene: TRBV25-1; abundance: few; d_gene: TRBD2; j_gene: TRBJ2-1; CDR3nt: TGTGCCAGCAGCGCGGGGGGCCGGTGGAATGAGCAGTTCTTC; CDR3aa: CASSAGGRWNEQFF
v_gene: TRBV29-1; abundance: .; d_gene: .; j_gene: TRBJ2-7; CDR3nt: TGCAGCGTTCAGCCCGGGGAGCTTCCCTACGAGCAGTACTTC; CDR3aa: CSVQPGELPYEQYF
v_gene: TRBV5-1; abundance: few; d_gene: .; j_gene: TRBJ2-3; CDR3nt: TGCGCCAGCAGCTCAACCGGGACTAGCACAGATACGCAGTATTTT; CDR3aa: CASSSTGTSTDTQYF
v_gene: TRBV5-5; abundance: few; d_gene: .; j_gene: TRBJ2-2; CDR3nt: TGTGCCAGCAGCTTGCTTTGGGGGACCGGGGAGCTGTTTTTT; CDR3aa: CASSLLWGTGELFF
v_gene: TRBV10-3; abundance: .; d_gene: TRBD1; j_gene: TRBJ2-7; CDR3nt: TGTGCCATCAGAGATACCGGGACAGGGATCTACGAGCAGTACTTC; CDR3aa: CAIRDTGTGIYEQYF
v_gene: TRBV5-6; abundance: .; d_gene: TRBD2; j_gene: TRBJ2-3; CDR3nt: TGTGCCAGCTACCCGGGGGGGGGTCGGAGTACGCAGTATTTT; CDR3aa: CASYPGGGRSTQYF
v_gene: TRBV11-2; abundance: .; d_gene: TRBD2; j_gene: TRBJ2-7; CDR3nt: TGTGCCAGGAGCTTAGTCCCGGGAGGGACCTACGAGCAGTACTTC; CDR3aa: CARSLVPGGTYEQYF
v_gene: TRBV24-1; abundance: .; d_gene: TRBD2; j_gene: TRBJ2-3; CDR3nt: TGTGCCACCAGTGTCGGCGGGAGGGCCGCAGATACGCAGTATTTT; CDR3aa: CATSVGGRAADTQYF
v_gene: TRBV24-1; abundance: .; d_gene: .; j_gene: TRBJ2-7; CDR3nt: TGTGCCACCAGTGCTTGGACAGGAGGGCTCTACGAGCAGTACTTC; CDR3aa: CATSAWTGGLYEQYF
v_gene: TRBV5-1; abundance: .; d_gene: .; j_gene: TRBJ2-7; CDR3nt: TGCGCCAGCAGCTCGACACGGTACAATGAGCAGTACTTC; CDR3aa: CASSSTRYNEQYF
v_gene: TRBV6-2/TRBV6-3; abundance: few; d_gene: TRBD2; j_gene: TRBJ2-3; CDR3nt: TGTGCCAGCAGTTCCCGCCTGATTAGCGGGAGGACAGATACGCAGTATTTT; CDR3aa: CASSSRLISGRTDTQYF